Listed here are 23 T cell receptor beta chains from one sample, sequenced in a study of relationships among human T cell subsets. TCR alpha and beta CDR3s were amplified from mRNA by semiquantitative ARM-PCR. In ARM-PCR, communal superprimers followed tagged nested gene-specific primers for exponential amplification. TCRdb processed the multiplex PCR reads anew with MiXCR; each CDR3 protein has one entry. The sample carries a few thousand distinct CDR3 sequences, 40% to 50% recorded once. Sequencing used activated T cells sorted from blood. Subset here: CD45RA-RO-CD69+ activated T cells. The receptor set was obtained from a man aged 40-49 years in good health.

This clonotype has just a few counts. The CDR3 DNA reads as TGTGCCATCAGCGCAGACAGGGGCCCCTACGAGCAGTACTTC. This translates into CAISADRGPYEQYF. The chain recombines TRBV10-3 with TRBJ2-7, with TRBD1 identical over 8 bases. V lost 6 bases to trimming and J lost 2 bases; unmatched junction nucleotides: 6. The CDR3 covers 14 residues. Germline CDR1 is ENHRY and CDR2 is SYGVKD.

CDR3: CASSLIGSDTQYF. For the CDR3, the DNA is TGTGCCAGCAGCTTAATAGGGTCAGATACGCAGTATTTT. The chain combines TRBV7-9 with TRBJ2-3; unclear D gene. The CDR3 spans 13 residues. Germline loops: CDR1 SEHNR, CDR2 FQNEAQ (reference sequence). V lost 2 bases, J lost 4 bases, and 7 bases lay in between.

The rearrangement links TRBV29-1 to TRBJ1-5; TRBD1 aligns across 9 bases. Germline CDR1 reads SQVTM; CDR2 reads ANQGSEA. V lost 7 bases, J lost 4 bases, and 5 bases stayed unmatched. CDR3 length equals 13 residues. The CDR3 reads CSAGQGPNQPQHF. For the CDR3, the DNA is TGCAGCGCCGGACAGGGGCCGAATCAGCCCCAGCATTTT. Full variable domain (rest looked up from reference TRBV29-1 and TRBJ1-5): SAVISQKPSRDICQRGTSLTIQCQVDSQVTMMFWYRQQPGQSLTLIATANQGSEATYESGFVIDKFPISRPNLTFSTLTVSNMSPEDSSIYLCSAGQGPNQPQHFGDGTRLSIL.

J is TRBJ1-1 and V is TRBV11-2; D call uncertain. V was clipped by 1 base and J by 6 bases, with 6 bases between them. Germline-derived CDR1 and CDR2 are SGHAT and FQNNGV. The CDR3 is 12 amino acids. In DNA form, the CDR3 reads TGTGCCAGCAGCTTAGGGCAGTCTGAAGCTTTCTTT. Translating gives CASSLGQSEAFF.

This chain connects TRBV11-2 to TRBJ2-1; D is ambiguous. Trimming shortened V by 5 bases and J by 5 bases, and 13 bases separated the two germline ends. The germline V gene encodes CDR1 SGHAT and CDR2 FQNNGV. CDR3 size: 14 residues. CDR3 amino acids: CASSRRRSDNEQFF. CDR3 nucleotides: TGTGCCAGCAGCCGGAGACGGTCGGACAATGAGCAGTTCTTC.

This clonotype was seen only once. V gene TRBV29-1 combines with J gene TRBJ2-5; possibly TRBD2 for D (5 bases). CDR1 is SQVTM, CDR2 ANQGSEA, per germline. With 0 bases removed from V and 1 base from J, the gap between germline ends came to 9 bases. CDR3 length equals 14 residues. The CDR3: CSVEDMRAQETQYF. The DNA of the CDR3 is TGCAGCGTTGAAGATATGAGGGCCCAAGAGACCCAGTACTTC.

This clonotype has more than one count but fewer than ten. J is TRBJ2-7 and V is TRBV29-1, with a tentative D call TRBD2 (5 bases). Trimming removed 6 bases from V and 6 bases from J, with 15 bases in between. Germline V lookup: CDR1 SQVTM, CDR2 ANQGSEA. The CDR3 loop spans 12 amino acids. The chain's CDR3 is CSVVKAVGEQYF. CDR3 nucleotide sequence: TGCAGCGTGGTGAAAGCGGTGGGCGAGCAGTACTTC.

The chain employs TRBV5-1 and TRBJ2-5, with D perhaps being TRBD1 or TRBD2 (5 bases each). The CDR3 totals 13 residues. Germline V gene data show CDR1 as SGHRS and CDR2 as YFSETQ. Trimming removed 3 bases from V and 8 bases from J, with 14 bases in between. CDR3 residues: CASSSGTADTQYF. CDR3 sequence (DNA): TGCGCCAGCAGCTCCGGGACGGCCGATACCCAGTACTTC.

In its sample, this clonotype was seen a few times. The chain has TRBV27 and TRBJ1-1; D not certain. Deletions cut 5 bases from V and 2 bases from J, with 15 bases between. Germline lookup yields CDR1 MNHEY and CDR2 SMNVEV (reference sequence). The CDR3 covers 15 residues. The CDR3 bases are TGTGCCAGCAGTCTCCAGGAGGGTGGAAACACTGAAGCTTTCTTT. Translated, it gives CASSLQEGGNTEAFF.

This clonotype appeared a few times. The CDR3 spells CASSLGLQGEQFF. For the CDR3, the DNA is TGTGCCAGCAGCTTGGGACTTCAAGGTGAGCAGTTCTTC. The chain combines TRBV11-2 with TRBJ2-1, with D possibly TRBD2 on 6 matching bases. In germline, CDR1 is SGHAT, CDR2 FQNNGV. Between the trimmed V and J ends, which lost 3 bases and 9 bases, there was a span of 12 bases. The CDR3 runs 13 residues.

The chain carries TRBV27 and TRBJ1-6; D is perhaps TRBD1 (6 bases). Germline V gives CDR1 MNHEY, CDR2 SMNVEV (reference sequence). The CDR3 covers 15 residues. Trimming removed 5 bases at V and 5 bases at J, with 13 bases between. The CDR3 reads CASSTWTEDNSPLHF. CDR3 DNA: TGTGCCAGCAGTACCTGGACAGAAGATAATTCACCCCTCCACTTT.

The rearrangement links TRBV28 to TRBJ2-5, with TRBD2 as a possible D gene (5 bases). Trimming stripped 6 bases from V and 1 base from J, with 12 bases between. This CDR3 is 14 amino acids long. The V gene's germline CDR1 is MDHEN and CDR2 SYDVKM. The CDR3 region is CASSLRGFQETQYF. In DNA, the CDR3 is TGTGCCAGCAGCCTCCGGGGATTCCAAGAGACCCAGTACTTC.

The chain joins TRBV12-3 or TRBV12-4 to TRBJ1-1, with D unclear. The CDR3 runs to 14 residues. The ends were cut back, 6 bases at V and 1 base at J, with 12 bases in the middle. The CDR3 DNA sequence: TGTGCCAGCAGCCTGAAGACGGGGAACACTGAAGCTTTCTTT. Its translation: CASSLKTGNTEAFF.

Written as DNA, the CDR3 is TGTGCCAGCAGTTTTGTGGGGGGGAACACTGAAGCTTTCTTT. Protein sequence: CASSFVGGNTEAFF. The J gene is TRBJ1-1, the V gene TRBV27; D is possibly TRBD1 (5 bases). The CDR3 totals 14 residues. Germline V gene data show CDR1 as MNHEY and CDR2 as SMNVEV (reference sequence). V was shortened by 3 bases and J by 1 base, with 9 bases between the two germline ends.

This clonotype was seen once. The chain has TRBV20-1 and TRBJ2-1; TRBD2 aligns across 8 bases. Trimming took 5 bases from V and 12 from J; bases not matched to a gene: 9. Per germline, CDR1 DFQATT and CDR2 SNEGSKA (reference sequence). CDR3 length equals 12 residues. CDR3: CSAVPREARQFF. CDR3 DNA sequence: TGCAGTGCTGTACCGCGGGAGGCAAGGCAGTTCTTC.

This clonotype was detected only once. This may arise from a read error, as a much more abundant clone is one base away. The gene calls are TRBV12-3 or TRBV12-4 and TRBJ2-3; D remains unclear. The CDR3 extends over 14 amino acids. Trimming took off 7 bases at V and 10 bases at J, with 21 bases between the two ends. In DNA form, the CDR3 reads TGTGCCAGCACTTTGGGCGGTACTGATGGTGCGCAGTATTTT. Translated: CASTLGGTDGAQYF.

The rearrangement joins TRBV12-3 or TRBV12-4 to TRBJ1-2; TRBD1 aligns across 9 bases. V shed 5 bases, J shed 6 bases, and the junction held 7 bases outside the gene matches. The CDR3 extends over 14 amino acids. The CDR3 DNA follows: TGTGCCAGCAGTCCCCGCGGGACAGGGCATGGCTACACCTTC. Residues: CASSPRGTGHGYTF.

This clonotype was counted only a few times. The V gene is TRBV27, the J gene TRBJ2-7; weak D call: TRBD1 (6 bases). V lost 7 bases and J lost 7, with 14 bases in between. Germline loops: CDR1 MNHEY, CDR2 SMNVEV (reference sequence). CDR3 length equals 12 residues. The CDR3 sequence: CASKGHHREQYF. The CDR3 DNA is TGTGCCAGCAAGGGACACCATAGGGAGCAGTACTTC.

The chain is built from TRBV4-1 and TRBJ2-7, with a possible D match to TRBD1 (5 bases). Germline V gene lookup returns CDR1 MGHRA and CDR2 YSYEKL. The CDR3 runs 13 residues. The V gene lost 0 bases and the J gene lost 6 bases, with 9 bases spanning the gap. The CDR3 nucleotides are TGCGCCAGCAGCCAAGAGGGGCAATCCGAGCAGTACTTC. Translation gives CASSQEGQSEQYF.

The rearrangement joins TRBV10-1 to TRBJ2-1; D perhaps matches TRBD1 (6 bases). The CDR3 is 13 residues long. CDR1 and CDR2 from the germline V gene are WNHNN and SYGVQD (reference sequence). Trimming removed 2 bases at V and 5 bases at J, with 7 bases between. CDR3 protein: CASSEDRNNEQFF. The CDR3 DNA sequence: TGCGCCAGCAGTGAGGACAGGAACAATGAGCAGTTCTTC.

The rearrangement links TRBV6-5 to TRBJ1-5; 7 bases map to TRBD1. Germline V gene data show CDR1 as MNHEY and CDR2 as SVGAGI. This CDR3 spans 15 amino acids. The J segment lost 2 bases and the V segment lost 5 bases, leaving 6 bases of the junction unmatched. The CDR3 loop is CASSPRDRRNQPQHF. CDR3 sequence (DNA): TGTGCCAGCAGTCCCCGGGACAGACGCAATCAGCCCCAGCATTTT.

The chain has TRBV13 and TRBJ2-1, with a possible D match to TRBD2 (6 bases). The CDR3 consists of 16 residues. The germline V and J ends were trimmed by 5 bases and 3 bases, with 17 bases remaining between them. The V gene's germline CDR1 is PRHDT and CDR2 FYEKMQ (reference sequence). CDR3 in amino acids: CASSPKEGSNYNEQFF. As DNA, the CDR3 is TGTGCCAGCAGCCCTAAGGAGGGATCCAACTACAATGAGCAGTTCTTC. The full variable domain, in which reference TRBV13 and TRBJ2-1 provide the parts outside the CDR3, is AAGVIQSPRHLIKEKRETATLKCYPIPRHDTVYWYQQGPGQDPQFLISFYEKMQSDKGSIPDRFSAQQFSDYHSELNMSSLELGDSALYFCASSPKEGSNYNEQFFGPGTRLTVL.

V gene TRBV20-1 combines with J gene TRBJ1-5; D call uncertain. The V end was cut by 6 bases, the J end by 4 bases, with 13 bases between. Looked up from germline, CDR1 is DFQATT and CDR2 is SNEGSKA (reference sequence). This CDR3 is built from 13 residues. CDR3 sequence (DNA): TGCAGTGCAGAGGGAGGAGGGAATCAGCCCCAGCATTTT. Residues: CSAEGGGNQPQHF.